These T cell receptor beta chains were read from a single sample in a study of blood T cells in healthy people across ages. Each CDR3 protein gets one entry after TCRdb re-called the 5' RACE reads with MiXCR. Here the sample spans some 760,000 distinct CDR3 sequences, around 25% being singletons. Separately, the same data were catalogued under a study of T cells of mothers and their children.

The sample was blood. These TCRs come from a boy between 10 and 17 years old in good health. CDR3s include the opening cysteine and the closing phenylalanine or tryptophan. Fields, in order: D gene, clone size, V gene, J gene, CDR3 DNA, CDR3 protein. A D gene is named only where the DNA matches it firmly. The size of a clone is reported for some rows only, either as once, few or many, or as a class for expanded clones.

D: TRBD1
size: NA
V: TRBV5-1
J: TRBJ2-1
DNA: TGCGCCAGCAGCTTGGACGGGACAGGGGCCGCCTCTGGTGAGCAGTTCTTC
CDR3: CASSLDGTGAASGEQFF

D: NA
size: NA
V: TRBV14
J: TRBJ2-7
DNA: TGTGCCAAGTACGAGCAGTACTTC
CDR3: CAKYEQYF

D: NA
size: many
V: TRBV7-2
J: TRBJ2-5
DNA: TGTGCCAGCAGCTTAGTCCAAGAGACCCAGTACTTC
CDR3: CASSLVQETQYF

D: NA
size: NA
V: TRBV5-5
J: TRBJ2-1
DNA: TGTGCCAGCAGCATATCGGGCAATGAGCAGTTCTTC
CDR3: CASSISGNEQFF

D: TRBD1
size: NA
V: TRBV7-8
J: TRBJ1-2
DNA: TGTGCCAGCAGCTTAGGAATTCCGGGACAGGGAACGTCGGATGGCTACACCTTC
CDR3: CASSLGIPGQGTSDGYTF

D: NA
size: NA
V: TRBV5-1
J: TRBJ2-1
DNA: TGCGCCAGCACCCAAGAGGCTAGCGCCAATGAGCAGTTCTTC
CDR3: CASTQEASANEQFF

D: NA
size: NA
V: TRBV4-2
J: TRBJ1-1
DNA: TGTGCCAGCAGCCAAGATCGGGGACGGAACACTGAAGCTTTCTTT
CDR3: CASSQDRGRNTEAFF

D: TRBD2
size: NA
V: TRBV6-2/TRBV6-3
J: TRBJ2-1
DNA: TGTGCCAGCAGGGCTAGCGGGGGGCACAATGAGCAGTTCTTC
CDR3: CASRASGGHNEQFF

D: NA
size: NA
V: TRBV4-3
J: TRBJ2-1
DNA: TGCGCCAGCAGCGGAAGTGTGGGGGGCCCCTACAATGAGCAGTTCTTC
CDR3: CASSGSVGGPYNEQFF

D: NA
size: few
V: TRBV7-9
J: TRBJ2-5
DNA: TGTGCCAGTAGGCAGCAGCAAGAGACCCAGTACTTC
CDR3: CASRQQQETQYF

D: TRBD1
size: few
V: TRBV29-1
J: TRBJ1-2
DNA: TGCAGCGTTGAGGGACGACAGGGTGAGACGTTAGGGGGCTACACCTTC
CDR3: CSVEGRQGETLGGYTF

D: NA
size: few
V: TRBV24-1
J: TRBJ2-1
DNA: TGTGCCACCAGTGATTTAGCGTGGACAGAGCAGTTCTTC
CDR3: CATSDLAWTEQFF

D: TRBD2
size: NA
V: TRBV4-2
J: TRBJ2-3
DNA: TGTGCCAGCAGCCAAGATCGAAGCGGGGGGGCCATAGATACGCAGTATTTT
CDR3: CASSQDRSGGAIDTQYF

D: NA
size: NA
V: TRBV29-1
J: TRBJ2-1
DNA: TGCAGCGTTGGACAGGCACTAGGGGGGTACAATGAGCAGTTCTTC
CDR3: CSVGQALGGYNEQFF

D: NA
size: few
V: TRBV20-1
J: TRBJ2-5
DNA: TGCAGTGCTAGGGAACTAGGACAAGAGACCCAGTACTTC
CDR3: CSARELGQETQYF